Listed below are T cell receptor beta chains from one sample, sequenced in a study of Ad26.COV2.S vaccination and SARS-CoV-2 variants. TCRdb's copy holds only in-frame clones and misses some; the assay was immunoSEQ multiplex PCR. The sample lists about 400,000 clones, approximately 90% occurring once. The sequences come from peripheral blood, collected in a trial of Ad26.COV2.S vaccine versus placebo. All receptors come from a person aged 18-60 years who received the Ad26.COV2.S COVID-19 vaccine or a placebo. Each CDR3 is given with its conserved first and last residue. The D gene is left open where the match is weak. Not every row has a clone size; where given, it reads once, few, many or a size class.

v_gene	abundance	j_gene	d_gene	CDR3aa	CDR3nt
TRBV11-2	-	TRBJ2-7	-	CASMRTASYEQYF	TGTGCCAGCATGCGGACGGCCTCCTACGAGCAGTACTTC
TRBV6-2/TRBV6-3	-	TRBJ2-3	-	CASSRRGTDTQYF	TGTGCCAGCAGTCGACGGGGGACAGATACGCAGTATTTT
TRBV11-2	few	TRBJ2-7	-	CASSLVGAYEQYF	TGTGCCAGCAGCTTAGTAGGAGCCTACGAGCAGTACTTC
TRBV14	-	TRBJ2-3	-	CASRASTDTQYF	TGTGCCAGCAGAGCGAGCACAGATACGCAGTATTTT
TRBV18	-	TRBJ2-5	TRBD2	CASSPGTSQETQYF	TGTGCCAGCTCACCCGGGACTAGCCAAGAGACCCAGTACTTC
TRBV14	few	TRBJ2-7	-	CASSQPTGTYEQYF	TGTGCCAGCAGTCAACCTACAGGAACCTACGAGCAGTACTTC
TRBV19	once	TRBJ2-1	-	CASSIVENEQFF	TGTGCCAGTAGTATAGTGGAAAATGAGCAGTTCTTC
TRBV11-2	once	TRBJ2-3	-	CASSSRTVTRTDTQYF	TGTGCCAGCAGCTCTCGGACGGTTACTCGCACAGATACGCAGTATTTT
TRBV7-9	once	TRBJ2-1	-	CASSLEIWDAYSYNEQFF	TGTGCCAGCAGCTTAGAGATATGGGACGCCTACTCCTACAATGAGCAGTTCTTC
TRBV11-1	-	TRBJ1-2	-	CASSLLGYGYTF	TGTGCCAGCAGCTTGCTTGGCTATGGCTACACCTTC
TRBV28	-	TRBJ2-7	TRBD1	CASRPWTGSEQYF	TGTGCCAGCAGACCCTGGACAGGGAGCGAGCAGTACTTC
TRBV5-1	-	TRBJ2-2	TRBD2	CASSLTSGVLAGELFF	TGCGCCAGCAGCTTGACTAGCGGGGTTCTCGCCGGGGAGCTGTTTTTT
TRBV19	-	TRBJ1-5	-	CASSIVRDQPQHF	TGTGCCAGTAGTATAGTAAGGGATCAGCCCCAGCATTTT
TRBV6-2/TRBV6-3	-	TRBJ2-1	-	CASSYYSDTEQFF	TGTGCCAGCAGTTACTATTCCGATACAGAGCAGTTCTTC
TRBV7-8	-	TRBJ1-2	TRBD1	CASSLHGTGIHYGYTF	TGTGCCAGCAGCTTACACGGGACAGGGATTCACTATGGCTACACCTTC
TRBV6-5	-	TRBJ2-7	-	CATKSGPPGSYEQYF	TGTGCCACCAAATCTGGACCCCCGGGTTCCTACGAGCAGTACTTC
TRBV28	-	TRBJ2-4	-	CASSINNQGAKNIQYF	TGTGCCAGCAGTATAAATAATCAGGGAGCCAAAAACATTCAGTACTTC
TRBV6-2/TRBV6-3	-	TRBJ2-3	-	CASSWDPILRRRNTQYF	TGTGCCAGCAGCTGGGACCCAATCCTCAGGAGACGTAATACGCAGTATTTT
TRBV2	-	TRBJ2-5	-	CASTEGVQETQYF	TGTGCCAGCACAGAAGGAGTACAAGAGACCCAGTACTTC
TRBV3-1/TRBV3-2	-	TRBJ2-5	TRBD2	CASSQHPNPAGNARETQYF	TGTGCCAGCAGCCAACACCCGAACCCAGCGGGAAACGCGAGGGAGACCCAGTACTTC
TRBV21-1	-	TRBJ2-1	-	CASSKAPSGGYNEQFF	TGTGCCAGCAGCAAAGCCCCTAGCGGGGGATACAATGAGCAGTTCTTC
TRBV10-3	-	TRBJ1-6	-	CATHDSYNSPLHF	TGTGCCACCCACGACAGTTATAATTCACCCCTCCACTTT